The clone carrying this TCR beta chain was counted between two and nine times. The V and J ends lost 6 bases and 8 bases respectively, with 7 bases between them. The CDR3 covers 10 residues. The germline V gene encodes CDR1 MDHEN and CDR2 SYDVKM. TCRdb used MiXCR to reprocess the RT-PCR reads, holding one entry per CDR3 protein. In the table there are hundreds of thousands of distinct CDR3 sequences, approximately 15% of which are singletons. V gene TRBV28 combines with J gene TRBJ1-2; D is undetermined. The sequenced sample consisted of memory CD4+ T cells from blood. This clonotype was obtained from a female donor in good health, serving as a healthy control. Here the CDR3 reads CASSSAGYTF. CDR3 bases: TGTGCCAGCAGCTCCGCGGGCTACACCTTC.